This T cell receptor beta chain was recorded in a study of HIV-infected children after antiretroviral therapy interruption. Overall study findings and caveats: By the end of treatment interruption, naive CD4+ clonality (Gini) increased.

This clonotype has ten or more counts. Its antigen is unknown. The germline gives CDR1 PRHDT, CDR2 FYEKMQ (reference sequence). V dropped 4 bases and J dropped 2 bases, with 11 bases sitting between them. The length of the CDR3 is 14 residues. The TCR library was built from RNA with a 3' RACE protocol and unique molecular identifiers. TCRdb re-called the 3' RACE reads with MiXCR, one entry per CDR3 protein. The table records approximately 89,000 distinct CDR3 sequences, approximately 6.9% of them present only once. Treatment reported: PENTA 11 planned treatment interruption arm or continuous ART arm. At least 24 weeks of at least three-drug ART, in children 2 to 15 years.

This TCR came from a pool of human donors with HIV. The input for sequencing was CD45RA+ CD4+ T cells from PBMCs, pooled from several time points, taken from a donor given antiretroviral therapy, either interrupted or continuous. Subset meaning: naive CD4+ CD45RA+ CD45RO- T cells. V is TRBV13 and J is TRBJ1-1; D remains ambiguous. The DNA for the CDR3 is TGTGCCAGCAGCTCGGGGTATTTTAACACTGAAGCTTTCTTT. Protein product: CASSSGYFNTEAFF. Supplemented by reference TRBV13 and TRBJ1-1, the full variable domain reads AAGVIQSPRHLIKEKRETATLKCYPIPRHDTVYWYQQGPGQDPQFLISFYEKMQSDKGSIPDRFSAQQFSDYHSELNMSSLELGDSALYFCASSSGYFNTEAFFGQGTRLTVV.